This TCR beta chain was recorded in a study of shared clonotypes between healthy human individuals. TCRdb's table, derived via immunoSEQ multiplex PCR, lists solely in-frame clones and lacks some. The sample comprises about 770,000 clones, roughly two thirds of which are singletons, and over 1.5% rests with the top ten. Input material: memory CD4+ T cells sorted from blood. Regarding subset: CD45RA-negative fraction. The TCR originated in a woman aged 25 to 39 in good health.

The CDR3: CASSELGRTGNTIYF. The DNA for the CDR3 is TGTGCCAGCAGTGAATTAGGACGCACTGGAAACACCATATATTTT. The rearrangement joins TRBV25-1 to TRBJ1-3; D ambiguous. Germline values: CDR1 MGHDK, CDR2 SYGVNS. Trimming shortened V by 1 base and J by 2 bases, and 9 bases separated the two germline ends. There are 15 residues in the CDR3.